A selection of T cell receptor beta chains follows, all from one sample in a study of cytomegalovirus exposure and HLA in healthy donors. Profiled with immunoSEQ multiplex PCR; TCRdb holds only in-frame clones, not every one. The table includes tens of thousands of clones, about 90% detected once. The sequencing sample was made of PBMCs. The receptors stem from a woman between 18 and 30 years old in good health and CMV-seronegative. Each CDR3 is given with its conserved first and last residue. The order of the fields is V gene, J gene, clone size, D gene, CDR3 DNA, CDR3 protein. The D gene is left open where the match is weak. Size values are once, few and many counts, or a class for expanded clones, and some rows have none.

>TRBV5-1|TRBJ1-2|NA|TRBD1
TGCGCCAGCAGCCCGGGACAGTCTAACTATGGCTACACCTTC
CASSPGQSNYGYTF
>TRBV11-2|TRBJ2-7|NA|TRBD2
TGTGCCAGCAGCTCGACTAGCGGGGGTCCCTACGAGCAGTACTTC
CASSSTSGGPYEQYF
>TRBV19|TRBJ1-5|once|NA
TGTGCCAGTAGTATAGATCTATCGGGTTCTCAGCCCCAGCATTTT
CASSIDLSGSQPQHF
>TRBV6-6|TRBJ2-7|NA|TRBD1
TGTGCCAGCAGCCCGGGACAGAACTACGAGCAGTACTTC
CASSPGQNYEQYF
>TRBV9|TRBJ2-3|NA|TRBD2
TGTGCCAGCAGCGTAGGAGGAAGCGGGGGGCCCACAGATACGCAGTATTTT
CASSVGGSGGPTDTQYF
>TRBV11-2|TRBJ2-7|NA|NA
TGTGCCAGCAGCGAAAGAGTACTAGCTGGCGAGCAGTACTTC
CASSERVLAGEQYF
>TRBV9|TRBJ1-1|NA|NA
TGTGCCAGCAGCGTAGCAGAAGGGGACACTGAAGCTTTCTTT
CASSVAEGDTEAFF
>TRBV30|TRBJ1-3|NA|NA
TGTGCCTGGACCCGCTTGGGGCCCTCTGGAAACACCATATATTTT
CAWTRLGPSGNTIYF
>TRBV5-1|TRBJ2-1|NA|NA
TGCGCCAGCAGCTTGGCCGCCGGGCAGGGAAATAAGCAGTTCTTC
CASSLAAGQGNKQFF
>TRBV16|TRBJ1-2|NA|TRBD1
TGTGCCAGCGCTCCAAAGGGGGCAGGCTATGGCTACACCTTC
CASAPKGAGYGYTF
>TRBV5-5|TRBJ2-1|few|TRBD2
TGTGCCAGCAGCAGGGATCTTGGGACTAGACTCAATGAGCAGTTCTTC
CASSRDLGTRLNEQFF
>TRBV7-8|TRBJ2-6|NA|NA
TGTGCCAGCGTGAGATCCCGGGGCTCTGGGGCCAACGTCCTGACTTTC
CASVRSRGSGANVLTF
>TRBV2|TRBJ1-2|NA|NA
TGTGCCAGCAGTGACAGGGGTGGCTATGGCTACACCTTC
CASSDRGGYGYTF
>TRBV28|TRBJ2-1|NA|TRBD2
TGTGCCAGCAGTTCCCACAGGGGGAAAATAGCGGGAGGGCCGTTCAATGAGCAGTTCTTC
CASSSHRGKIAGGPFNEQFF